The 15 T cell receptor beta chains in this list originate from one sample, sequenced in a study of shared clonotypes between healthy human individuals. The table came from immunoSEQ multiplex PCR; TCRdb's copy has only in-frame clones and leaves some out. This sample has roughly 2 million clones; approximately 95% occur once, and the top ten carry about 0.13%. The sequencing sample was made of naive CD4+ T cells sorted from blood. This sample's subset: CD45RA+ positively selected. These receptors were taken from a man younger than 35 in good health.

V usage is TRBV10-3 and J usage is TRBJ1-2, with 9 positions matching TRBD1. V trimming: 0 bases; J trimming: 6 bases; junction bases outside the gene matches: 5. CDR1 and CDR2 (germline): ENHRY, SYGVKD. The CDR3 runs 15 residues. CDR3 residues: CAISESGTGMDGYTF. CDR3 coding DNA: TGTGCCATCAGTGAGTCCGGGACAGGGATGGATGGCTACACCTTC.

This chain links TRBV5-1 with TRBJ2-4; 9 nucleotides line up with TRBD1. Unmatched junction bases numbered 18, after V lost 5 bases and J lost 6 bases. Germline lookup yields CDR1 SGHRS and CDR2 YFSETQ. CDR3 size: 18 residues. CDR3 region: CASSPRLTTGGKPNIQYF. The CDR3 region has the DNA TGCGCCAGCAGTCCCCGACTGACGACAGGGGGGAAGCCAAACATTCAGTACTTC. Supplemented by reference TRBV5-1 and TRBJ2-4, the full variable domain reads KAGVTQTPRYLIKTRGQQVTLSCSPISGHRSVSWYQQTPGQGLQFLFEYFSETQRNKGNFPGRFSGRQFSNSRSEMNVSTLELGDSALYLCASSPRLTTGGKPNIQYFGAGTRLSVL.

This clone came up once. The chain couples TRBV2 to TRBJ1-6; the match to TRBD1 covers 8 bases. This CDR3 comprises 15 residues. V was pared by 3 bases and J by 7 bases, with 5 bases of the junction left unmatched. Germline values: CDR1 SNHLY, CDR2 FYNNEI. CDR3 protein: CASSDQGANNSPLHF. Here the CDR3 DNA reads TGTGCCAGCAGTGACCAGGGGGCCAACAATTCACCCCTCCACTTT.

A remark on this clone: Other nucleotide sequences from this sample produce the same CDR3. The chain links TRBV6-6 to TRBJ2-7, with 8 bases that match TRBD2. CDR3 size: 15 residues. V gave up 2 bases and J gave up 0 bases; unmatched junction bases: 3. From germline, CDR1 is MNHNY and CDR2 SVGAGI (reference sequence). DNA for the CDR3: TGTGCCAGCAGTTACGCGGGGGGTTCCTCCTACGAGCAGTACTTC. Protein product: CASSYAGGSSYEQYF.

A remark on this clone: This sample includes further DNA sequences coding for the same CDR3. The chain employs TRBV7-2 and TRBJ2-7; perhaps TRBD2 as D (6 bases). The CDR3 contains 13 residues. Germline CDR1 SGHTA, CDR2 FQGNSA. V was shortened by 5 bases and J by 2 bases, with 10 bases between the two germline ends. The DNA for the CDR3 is TGTGCCAGCAGCCCTCGCGGGGCCTACGAGCAGTACTTC. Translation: CASSPRGAYEQYF.

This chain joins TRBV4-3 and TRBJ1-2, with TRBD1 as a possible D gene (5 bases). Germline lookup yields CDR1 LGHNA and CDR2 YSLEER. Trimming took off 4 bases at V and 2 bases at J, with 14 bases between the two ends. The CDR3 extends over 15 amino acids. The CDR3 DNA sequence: TGCGCCAGCAGCCCGGGGCGAGTTTCGAACTATGGCTACACCTTC. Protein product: CASSPGRVSNYGYTF.

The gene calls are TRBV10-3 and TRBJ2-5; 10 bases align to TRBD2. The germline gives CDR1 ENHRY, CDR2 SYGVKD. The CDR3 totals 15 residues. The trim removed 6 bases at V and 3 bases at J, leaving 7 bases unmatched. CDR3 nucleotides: TGTGCCATCAGAACGGGACTAGCGTTCGAAGAGACCCAGTACTTC. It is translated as CAIRTGLAFEETQYF.

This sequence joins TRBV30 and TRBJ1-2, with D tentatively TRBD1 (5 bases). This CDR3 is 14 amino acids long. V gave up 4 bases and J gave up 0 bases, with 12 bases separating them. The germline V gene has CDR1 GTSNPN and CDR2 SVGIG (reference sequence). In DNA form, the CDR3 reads TGTGCCTGGACACAGGCCCCCGCTAACTATGGCTACACCTTC. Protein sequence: CAWTQAPANYGYTF.

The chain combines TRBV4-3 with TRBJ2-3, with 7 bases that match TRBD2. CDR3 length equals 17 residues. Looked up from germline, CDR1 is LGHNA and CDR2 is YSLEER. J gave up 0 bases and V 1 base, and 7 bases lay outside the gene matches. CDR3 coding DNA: TGCGCCAGCAGCCAAGGCGCGGCTAGCGGAAGCACAGATACGCAGTATTTT. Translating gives CASSQGAASGSTDTQYF.

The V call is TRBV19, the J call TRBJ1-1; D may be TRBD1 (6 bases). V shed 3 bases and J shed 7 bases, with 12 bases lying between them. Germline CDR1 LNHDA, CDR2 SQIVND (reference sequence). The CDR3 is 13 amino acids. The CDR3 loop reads CASSMSGDGEAFF. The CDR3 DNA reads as TGTGCCAGTAGTATGTCAGGGGATGGTGAAGCTTTCTTT.

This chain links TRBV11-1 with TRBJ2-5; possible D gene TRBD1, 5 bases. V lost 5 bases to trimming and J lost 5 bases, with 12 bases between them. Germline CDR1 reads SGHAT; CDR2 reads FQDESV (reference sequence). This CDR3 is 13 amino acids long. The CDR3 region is CASSLGRLETQYF. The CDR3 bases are TGTGCCAGCAGCCTGGGGCGCTTGGAGACCCAGTACTTC.

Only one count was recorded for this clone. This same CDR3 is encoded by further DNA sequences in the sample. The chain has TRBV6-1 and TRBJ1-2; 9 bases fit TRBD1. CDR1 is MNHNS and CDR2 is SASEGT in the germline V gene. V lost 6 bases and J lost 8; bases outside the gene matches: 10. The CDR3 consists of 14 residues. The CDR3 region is CASRGTGGSGGYTF. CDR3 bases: TGTGCCAGCAGAGGTACAGGGGGCTCTGGCGGCTACACCTTC.

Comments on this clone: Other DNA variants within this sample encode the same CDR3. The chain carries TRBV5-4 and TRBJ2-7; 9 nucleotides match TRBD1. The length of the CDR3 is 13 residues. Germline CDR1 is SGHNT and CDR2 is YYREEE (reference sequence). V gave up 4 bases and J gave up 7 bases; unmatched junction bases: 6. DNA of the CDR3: TGTGCCAGCAGCCAGACAGGGGGGAGGGAGCAGTACTTC. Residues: CASSQTGGREQYF.

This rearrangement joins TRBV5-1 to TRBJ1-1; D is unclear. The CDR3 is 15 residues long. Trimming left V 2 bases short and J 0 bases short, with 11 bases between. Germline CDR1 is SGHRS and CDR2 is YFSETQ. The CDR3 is CASSLNEGMNTEAFF. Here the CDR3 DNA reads TGCGCCAGCAGCTTAAATGAGGGAATGAACACTGAAGCTTTCTTT.

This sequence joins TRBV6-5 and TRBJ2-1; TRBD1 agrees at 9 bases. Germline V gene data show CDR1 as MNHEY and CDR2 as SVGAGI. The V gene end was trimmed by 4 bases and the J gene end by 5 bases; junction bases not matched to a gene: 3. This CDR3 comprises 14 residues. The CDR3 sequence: CASSWGQGNNEQFF. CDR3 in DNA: TGTGCCAGCAGTTGGGGACAGGGAAACAATGAGCAGTTCTTC.